The clone carrying this T cell receptor (beta chain) was detected ten times or more. Its antigen is still unknown. This entry comes from a study of regulatory T cells in long-lasting Graves disease. CDR3 length: 15 residues. Trimming cost V 2 bases and J 0 bases, with 11 bases left between them. Germline V gene sequence: CDR1 KGHSH, CDR2 LQKENI. Time point given: newly diagnosed GD, antithyroid drugs for less than 3 months. Extracted RNA from PBMCs served as the source of the TCR library. Study-level points and caveats: Newly diagnosed Graves' patients exceeded persistent ones in TCR diversity.

Relying on iRepertoire HTBI primers and Arm-PCR of CDR3 regions, the team built TCR beta libraries. TCRdb fed the multiplex PCR reads into MiXCR, producing one record per CDR3 protein. Seen here are 250,000 to 300,000 distinct CDR3 sequences, 15% to 20% observed once, and the top ten hold roughly 15%. These records were also assigned to another study, of T cells in Graves' hyperthyroidism and ophthalmopathy. From that second work: These patients, aged 18 to 65, had recently diagnosed hyperthyroidism lasting under 2 months. The HTBI primer set drove a first-round RT-PCR of the TCR CDR3.

The rearrangement links TRBV18 to TRBJ2-7; D is ambiguous. The material sequenced was peripheral blood mononuclear cells (PBMCs), taken at new diagnosis, from a patient treated with antithyroid drugs. The TCR was taken from a woman aged 25 to 39 with Graves disease. The CDR3 sequence is CASSPTDFSSYEQYF. The CDR3 bases are TGTGCCAGCTCACCAACAGATTTTAGCTCCTACGAGCAGTACTTC.